Below are 17 T cell receptor beta chains sequenced from a single sample in a study of blood T cell repertoires in COVID-19. Assay used: immunoSEQ multiplex PCR; TCRdb lists only in-frame clones, some missing. The sample consists of 200,000 to 250,000 clones, around nine tenths of them appearing once. Specimen: peripheral blood. The receptors originated from a woman aged 40 to 55 with acute or convalescent COVID-19.

The chain combines TRBV6-5 with TRBJ1-6; tentatively, D is TRBD1 (5 bases). The CDR3 runs 14 residues. Trimming stripped 6 bases from V and 8 bases from J, with 14 bases between. Germline V lookup: CDR1 MNHEY, CDR2 SVGAGI. The CDR3 region is CASSPQGSHSPLHF. CDR3 nucleotide sequence: TGTGCCAGCAGCCCGCAGGGAAGCCATTCACCCCTCCACTTT.

This clone appeared a few times. The genes are TRBV5-4 and TRBJ2-4, with TRBD2 matching over 9 bases. Trimming cost V 5 bases and J 0 bases; bases outside gene matches: 3. This CDR3 is 15 amino acids long. Germline loops: CDR1 SGHNT, CDR2 YYREEE (reference sequence). This chain's CDR3 is CASSRGGVAKNIQYF. CDR3 nucleotide sequence: TGTGCCAGCAGTCGCGGGGGGGTAGCCAAAAACATTCAGTACTTC.

The V gene is TRBV10-3, the J gene TRBJ1-1; the D gene is possibly TRBD1 (6 bases). Between the trimmed V and J ends, which lost 0 bases and 3 bases, there was a span of 11 bases. The V gene's germline CDR1 is ENHRY and CDR2 SYGVKD. The CDR3 loop spans 15 amino acids. Written as DNA, the CDR3 is TGTGCCATCAGTGAGTCGTCCACAGGGTACACTGAAGCTTTCTTT. Translating it yields CAISESSTGYTEAFF.

The J gene is TRBJ2-1, the V gene TRBV5-4; TRBD2 matches at 8 bases. This CDR3 has 15 residues. Looked up from germline, CDR1 is SGHNT and CDR2 is YYREEE (reference sequence). After removal of 1 base from V and 4 bases from J, the junction contained 4 bases not matched to a gene. The CDR3 DNA is TGTGCCAGCAGCTTGCCGGGGGGGTTATACAATGAGCAGTTCTTC. Its protein product is CASSLPGGLYNEQFF. Variable domain in full (rest from reference TRBV5-4 and TRBJ2-1): ETGVTQSPTHLIKTRGQQVTLRCSSQSGHNTVSWYQQALGQGPQFIFQYYREEENGRGNFPPRFSGLQFPNYSSELNVNALELDDSALYLCASSLPGGLYNEQFFGPGTRLTVL.

The chain combines TRBV7-8 with TRBJ1-1, with D hard to call. The V end lost 2 bases, the J end lost 5 bases, and 6 bases lay between the germline ends. Germline CDR1 and CDR2: SGHVS and FQNEAQ. This CDR3 contains 12 residues. In nucleotides, the CDR3 is TGTGCCAGCAGCTTACCTTCGACTGAAGCTTTCTTT. Translated, it gives CASSLPSTEAFF.

This clone was observed a single time. V gene TRBV30 combines with J gene TRBJ1-2; 8 positions agree with TRBD1. The CDR3 is 12 amino acids. Trimming removed 5 bases from V and 8 bases from J; junction bases left unmatched: 7. CDR1 GTSNPN and CDR2 SVGIG come from the germline V gene (reference sequence). In DNA, the CDR3 is TGTGCCTGGGCAGACAGGGGCCGGGGCTACACCTTC. Protein sequence: CAWADRGRGYTF. The whole variable domain, remainder taken from reference TRBV30 and TRBJ1-2, is SQTIHQWPATLVQPVGSPLSLECTVEGTSNPNLYWYRQAAGRGLQLLFYSVGIGQISSEVPQNLSASRPQDRQFILSSKKLLLSDSGFYLCAWADRGRGYTFGSGTRLTVV.

The chain employs TRBV7-8 and TRBJ2-2, with TRBD1 matching 10 bases. In germline, CDR1 is SGHVS, CDR2 FQNEAQ. The CDR3 has 18 residues. With 5 bases clipped from V and 8 bases from J, the junction kept 17 bases outside the gene matches. This CDR3 is CASSERQGARIAAGELFF. The CDR3 nucleotides are TGTGCCAGCAGCGAACGACAGGGGGCGAGAATAGCCGCAGGGGAGCTGTTTTTT.

The chain carries TRBV30 and TRBJ2-6, with TRBD1 as a possible D gene (5 bases). Germline CDR1 is GTSNPN and CDR2 is SVGIG (reference sequence). This CDR3 contains 14 residues. The V end was cut by 2 bases, the J end by 4 bases, with 9 bases between. The CDR3 here is CAWSQGVGANVLTF. CDR3 nucleotides: TGTGCCTGGAGTCAAGGGGTAGGGGCCAACGTCCTGACTTTC.

The rearrangement links TRBV6-5 to TRBJ2-7, with a weak D call TRBD2 (7 bases). Trimming cost V 4 bases and J 2 bases, with 18 bases left between them. Germline assignment: CDR1 MNHEY and CDR2 SVGAGI. This CDR3 has 16 amino acids. The CDR3 DNA reads as TGTGCCAGCAGTTTATACCGGGGGGCGAGCACCTACGAGCAGTACGTC. Its protein is CASSLYRGASTYEQYV.

The rearrangement joins TRBV5-6 to TRBJ1-1; 9 bases are a match to TRBD1. The CDR3 length is 16 residues. Per germline, CDR1 SGHDT and CDR2 YYEEEE. V lost 0 bases, J lost 0 bases, and 3 bases stayed unmatched. CDR3 coding DNA: TGTGCCAGCAGCTTGGGAGGGACAGGGCTGAACACTGAAGCTTTCTTT. Protein product: CASSLGGTGLNTEAFF.

CDR3 nucleotides: TGTGCCAGCAGCTTAGGAAGCGGGGGTTTTAGCTCCTACGAGCAGTACGTC. Translation: CASSLGSGGFSSYEQYV. The chain employs TRBV11-2 and TRBJ2-7; 8 bases agree with TRBD2. Unmatched junction bases numbered 8, after V lost 1 base and J lost 0 bases. The CDR3 is 17 residues long. Looked up from germline, CDR1 is SGHAT and CDR2 is FQNNGV.

The rearrangement joins TRBV6-6 to TRBJ2-2; TRBD1 agrees at 9 bases. J lost 7 bases, V lost 5 bases, and 8 bases had no gene match. The CDR3 is 15 amino acids. Germline V gene lookup returns CDR1 MNHNY and CDR2 SVGAGI (reference sequence). CDR3 bases: TGTGCCAGCAGTGTTACACAGGGGGCGAACGGGGAGCTGTTTTTT. Protein product: CASSVTQGANGELFF.

This clone was found a few times. This rearrangement joins TRBV19 to TRBJ2-1; TRBD2 agrees at 12 bases. The CDR3 runs to 17 residues. Germline lookup yields CDR1 LNHDA and CDR2 SQIVND (reference sequence). V was clipped by 5 bases and J by 6 bases; unmatched bases: 11. CDR3 residues: CASSADRGGLAGNEQFF. The CDR3 DNA follows: TGTGCCAGTAGTGCGGACAGGGGGGGACTAGCGGGCAATGAGCAGTTCTTC.

This chain uses TRBV5-4 with TRBJ1-1; 7 positions agree with TRBD1. Per the germline V gene, CDR1 is SGHNT and CDR2 is YYREEE (reference sequence). The CDR3 has 17 residues. V lost 3 bases and J lost 4; bases outside the gene matches: 15. CDR3 in amino acids: CASSSKQGSRGGTEAFF. CDR3 nucleotides: TGTGCCAGCAGCTCGAAACAGGGGTCCCGAGGGGGCACTGAAGCTTTCTTT.

In DNA form, the CDR3 reads TGTGCCACCTCGGGACTAGTCACAGATACGCAGTATTTT. This sequence encodes CATSGLVTDTQYF. V is TRBV19 and J is TRBJ2-3; TRBD2 matches at 8 bases. The germline CDR1 and CDR2 sequences are LNHDA and SQIVND (reference sequence). V gave up 10 bases and J gave up 2 bases; unmatched junction bases: 5. The CDR3 has 13 amino acids. Variable domain in full (rest from reference TRBV19 and TRBJ2-3): DGGITQSPKYLFRKEGQNVTLSCEQNLNHDAMYWYRQDPGQGLRLIYYSQIVNDFQKGDIAEGYSVSREKKESFPLTVTSAQKNPTAFYLCATSGLVTDTQYFGPGTRLTVL.

V is TRBV6-1 and J is TRBJ1-2; 7 bases line up with TRBD1. This CDR3 comprises 16 residues. Per the germline V gene, CDR1 is MNHNS and CDR2 is SASEGT. V lost 3 bases and J lost 6; bases outside the gene matches: 13. DNA of the CDR3: TGTGCCAGCAGTGAGACCCCCGGACAGGCCAAGGATGGCTACACCTTC. It encodes CASSETPGQAKDGYTF.

The chain couples TRBV6-5 to TRBJ1-2, with D maybe TRBD1 (5 bases). The V gene lost 2 bases and the J gene lost 2 bases, with 12 bases spanning the gap. Germline V gives CDR1 MNHEY, CDR2 SVGAGI. CDR3 length: 15 amino acids. This CDR3 is CASSYAPRGNYGYTF. In DNA, the CDR3 is TGTGCCAGCAGTTACGCCCCACGGGGGAACTATGGCTACACCTTC.